This T cell receptor (beta chain) came from a study of control samples from healthy donors and cancer patients. This CDR3 has 15 amino acids. CDR1 and CDR2 (germline): MDHEN, SYDVKM. Trimming removed 7 bases from V and 5 bases from J, with 18 bases in between. Some clones are missing from TCRdb's copy, which holds only in-frame ones; the method was immunoSEQ multiplex PCR. This sample carries 350,000 to 450,000 clones, roughly 90% of them seen once, and the ten largest clones take around 6.4%. The J gene is TRBJ1-5, the V gene TRBV28, with D unclear. The specimen sequenced was PBMCs. The receptor was derived from a man aged 40-49 years with head and neck cancer. CDR3 sequence: CASISIGGVYQPQHF. DNA of the CDR3: TGTGCCAGCATATCGATAGGCGGGGTATATCAGCCCCAGCATTTT. The variable domain in full, completed from reference TRBV28 and TRBJ1-5, reads DVKVTQSSRYLVKRTGEKVFLECVQDMDHENMFWYRQDPGLGLRLIYFSYDVKMKEKGDIPEGYSVSREKKERFSLILESASTNQTSMYLCASISIGGVYQPQHFGDGTRLSIL.